Given below is one T cell receptor (beta chain) in context. Antigen specificity is unknown. This record comes from a study of shared clonotypes between healthy human individuals. The data were produced by immunoSEQ multiplex PCR, yet TCRdb's version contains in-frame clones alone and is incomplete. The table records about 2.1 million clones, 93% of them present only once. Naive CD8 cells, CD45RO-negative and positively selected for CCR7, excluded terminally differentiated effector memory CD45RA+ cells. General observations from the study: A handful of donors had about 5% of their naive CD4 clonotypes in common. Shared clonotypes across all four donors exceeded non-shared ones in generation probability.

This TCR came from a man aged 18 to 30 in good health. Some clones in this sample may be carry-over from other donors' samples. Input material: naive CD8+ T cells from PBMCs.

CDR3 sequence reads: CASSGGRDNQPQHF. The CDR3 DNA reads as TGTGCCAGCAGCGGAGGACGGGACAATCAGCCCCAGCATTTT. The chain couples TRBV5-6 to TRBJ1-5; D remains unclear. Germline CDR1 SGHDT, CDR2 YYEEEE. Trimming took off 4 bases at V and 3 bases at J, with 11 bases between the two ends. The CDR3 has 14 residues.